The clone carrying this TCR beta chain has a handful of counts. Primers: 60 Vbeta forward and 13 Jbeta reverse. Assay: immunoSEQ multiplex PCR; the TCRdb copy retains only in-frame clones and omits some. The sample shows roughly 120,000 clones, around 79% of them seen only once. These data are taken from a study of cytomegalovirus exposure and HLA in healthy donors. Sequencing input: PBMCs. This clonotype originated in a woman in her thirties or forties in good health and CMV-seronegative.

The CDR3: CASSEIGRGRGYTF. In DNA form, the CDR3 reads TGTGCCAGCAGTGAAATCGGCAGGGGTCGCGGCTACACCTTC. The V and J genes are TRBV2 and TRBJ1-2, with D perhaps TRBD1 (6 bases). The V end lost 2 bases, the J end lost 8 bases, and 15 bases lay between the germline ends. The CDR3 is 14 amino acids. Germline V gene lookup returns CDR1 SNHLY and CDR2 FYNNEI.